Given below is one TCR beta chain in context. The data were produced by immunoSEQ multiplex PCR, yet TCRdb's version contains in-frame clones alone and is incomplete. The data hold over 350,000 clones, with around 87% observed a single time. The data originate from a study of blood T cell repertoires in COVID-19. Study as a whole: Samples came from the United States, Italy and Spain, spanning acute and convalescent COVID-19. T cells, B-cell-depleted T cells, or PBMCs supplied cDNA or gDNA.

After removal of 0 bases from V and 5 bases from J, the junction contained 7 bases not matched to a gene. Germline-derived CDR1 and CDR2 are KGHSH and LQKENI. This CDR3 comprises 15 residues. Participants' reported clinical history set cohort assignment. The TCR sequence derives from a woman between 45 and 60 years old who had recovered from COVID-19. The chain is built from TRBV18 and TRBJ2-7; 7 bases align to TRBD2. Sequencing was carried out using PBMCs or T cells enriched from blood (not recorded which). The CDR3 sequence is CASSPPSGGGNEQYF. The CDR3 DNA follows: TGTGCCAGCTCACCACCCTCGGGCGGGGGAAACGAGCAGTACTTC.